These 23 T cell receptor beta chains share one sample of origin, sequenced in a study of cytomegalovirus exposure and HLA in healthy donors. This PCR relied on a set of 60 Vbeta primers and 13 Jbeta primers. The table came from immunoSEQ multiplex PCR; TCRdb's copy has only in-frame clones and leaves some out. The profile shows 130,000 to 150,000 clones, about four fifths of them singletons. Specimen: PBMCs. The source is a female donor in good health and CMV-seronegative.

V usage is TRBV5-1 and J usage is TRBJ2-1; D is perhaps TRBD1 (5 bases). With 1 base removed from V and 7 bases from J, the gap between germline ends came to 9 bases. CDR1 is SGHRS and CDR2 is YFSETQ in the germline V gene. The length of the CDR3 is 13 residues. The DNA for the CDR3 is TGCGCCAGCAGCTTGTCCAGGGCTAATGAGCAGTTCTTC. It is translated as CASSLSRANEQFF.

The chain links TRBV5-1 to TRBJ2-7; the match to TRBD2 covers 14 bases. The CDR3 has 15 residues. The trim removed 4 bases at V and 3 bases at J, leaving 3 bases unmatched. The germline V gene has CDR1 SGHRS and CDR2 YFSETQ. CDR3 DNA sequence: TGCGCCAGCAGCAAAGGGACTAGCGGGAGCTACGAGCAGTACTTC. Its translation: CASSKGTSGSYEQYF.

This clone was observed a single time. For the CDR3, the DNA is TGTGCCAGCAGCTTAGCTGGCGGGAGCAACACCGGGGAGCTGTTTTTT. It is translated as CASSLAGGSNTGELFF. The V call is TRBV11-3, the J call TRBJ2-2, with 7 bases identical to TRBD2. The CDR3 length is 16 residues. The germline CDR1 and CDR2 sequences are SGHNT and YENEEA. Losses at the gene ends were 1 base for V and 2 bases for J; bases not matched to a gene: 4.

The V gene is TRBV5-6, the J gene TRBJ2-3; D is ambiguous. CDR1 and CDR2 (germline): SGHDT, YYEEEE. The CDR3 consists of 13 residues. Trimming stripped 2 bases from V and 4 bases from J, with 8 bases between. CDR3: CASSFQASDTQYF. The CDR3 DNA follows: TGTGCCAGCAGCTTCCAGGCCTCAGATACGCAGTATTTT.

The V gene is TRBV27, the J gene TRBJ1-2; the match to TRBD1 covers 7 bases. After removal of 1 base from V and 2 bases from J, the junction contained 7 bases not matched to a gene. The CDR3 is 16 residues long. CDR1 is MNHEY, CDR2 SMNVEV, per germline (reference sequence). Here the CDR3 reads CASSLFPGGANYGYTF. CDR3 sequence (DNA): TGTGCCAGCAGTTTATTCCCAGGGGGAGCGAACTATGGCTACACCTTC.

V and J are TRBV7-6 and TRBJ2-1, with 11 positions matching TRBD2. There are 20 residues in the CDR3. V shed 0 bases and J 0 bases; nucleotides not matched to a gene: 10. In germline, CDR1 is SGHVS, CDR2 FNYEAQ. CDR3 residues: CASSLADSGRASRSYNEQFF. As DNA, the CDR3 is TGTGCCAGCAGCTTAGCGGATAGCGGGAGGGCCTCCCGCTCCTACAATGAGCAGTTCTTC.

This sequence joins TRBV28 and TRBJ1-3, with TRBD1 matching 7 bases. This CDR3 has 14 residues. Germline CDR1 and CDR2: MDHEN and SYDVKM. V shed 8 bases and J 0 bases; nucleotides not matched to a gene: 4. The DNA for the CDR3 is TGTGCCAGCTTCCGGGACAGCTCTGGAAACACCATATATTTT. It yields the protein CASFRDSSGNTIYF.

The chain joins TRBV19 to TRBJ2-7, with D tentatively TRBD1 (5 bases). The V end lost 5 bases, the J end lost 0 bases, and 8 bases lay between the germline ends. Per germline, CDR1 LNHDA and CDR2 SQIVND (reference sequence). The CDR3 has 13 amino acids. CDR3 in DNA: TGTGCCAGTAGTGCAGGGAACTCCTACGAGCAGTACTTC. Encoded protein: CASSAGNSYEQYF. The complete variable domain, with remaining parts taken from reference TRBV19 and TRBJ2-7, reads DGGITQSPKYLFRKEGQNVTLSCEQNLNHDAMYWYRQDPGQGLRLIYYSQIVNDFQKGDIAEGYSVSREKKESFPLTVTSAQKNPTAFYLCASSAGNSYEQYFGPGTRLTVT.

The chain joins TRBV5-4 to TRBJ2-1, with D possibly TRBD2 on 6 matching bases. This CDR3 region has 14 residues. V was pared by 4 bases and J by 2 bases, with 10 bases between. The germline V gene has CDR1 SGHNT and CDR2 YYREEE (reference sequence). In nucleotides, the CDR3 is TGTGCCAGCAGCCTCGGGAGTGCCTACAATGAGCAGTTCTTC. This codes for CASSLGSAYNEQFF.

The genes are TRBV7-9 and TRBJ1-1, with TRBD1 matching over 8 bases. V shed 4 bases and J 4 bases; nucleotides not matched to a gene: 5. The germline gives CDR1 SEHNR, CDR2 FQNEAQ (reference sequence). This CDR3 comprises 14 residues. Written as DNA, the CDR3 is TGTGCCAGCAGCTCAGACAGGGGTAGCACTGAAGCTTTCTTT. Protein sequence: CASSSDRGSTEAFF.

This clone has just one count. The chain uses TRBV28 and TRBJ2-7; tentative D call: TRBD2 (5 bases). Trimming pared 11 bases from V and 6 bases from J, leaving 8 bases between. Germline V gene sequence: CDR1 MDHEN, CDR2 SYDVKM. The CDR3 sequence is 9 residues long. CDR3 sequence reads: CAPRAEQYF. The DNA for the CDR3 is TGTGCCCCGCGGGCCGAGCAGTACTTC.

The V gene is TRBV7-2, the J gene TRBJ2-5; D is unresolved. Trimming took 1 base from V and 2 from J, leaving 8 bases between them. Germline V gene lookup returns CDR1 SGHTA and CDR2 FQGNSA. The length of the CDR3 is 14 residues. CDR3 residues: CASSLVFLQETQYF. The CDR3 bases are TGTGCCAGCAGCTTAGTTTTTTTACAAGAGACCCAGTACTTC.

This clone occurred once. CDR3 sequence reads: CASSPSLSRNTEAFF. The CDR3 DNA follows: TGTGCCAGCAGCCCAAGTTTGTCGAGGAACACTGAAGCTTTCTTT. The chain couples TRBV9 to TRBJ1-1; D uncertain. The CDR3 totals 15 residues. Trimming pared 4 bases from V and 1 base from J, leaving 14 bases between. Germline V lookup: CDR1 SGDLS, CDR2 YYNGEE.

The chain combines TRBV20-1 with TRBJ1-6, with D uncertain. The germline CDR1 and CDR2 sequences are DFQATT and SNEGSKA (reference sequence). The ends were cut back, 5 bases at V and 9 bases at J, with 8 bases in the middle. The CDR3 contains 11 residues. The CDR3 sequence: CSAPAGSPLHF. CDR3 sequence (DNA): TGCAGTGCTCCAGCGGGTTCACCCCTCCACTTT.

The gene calls are TRBV19 and TRBJ1-4; 8 positions match TRBD1. The germline V gene has CDR1 LNHDA and CDR2 SQIVND (reference sequence). V trimming: 4 bases; J trimming: 7 bases; junction bases outside the gene matches: 2. The CDR3 totals 13 residues. The CDR3: CASSTGGGEKLFF. CDR3 bases: TGTGCCAGTAGTACAGGGGGCGGTGAAAAACTGTTTTTT.

The J gene is TRBJ2-1, the V gene TRBV10-3, with D possibly being TRBD1 (6 bases). Trimming pared 8 bases from V and 0 bases from J, leaving 14 bases between. The CDR3 has 15 amino acids. Per germline, CDR1 ENHRY and CDR2 SYGVKD. The CDR3 protein is CAIGLQGSSYNEQFF. The DNA of the CDR3 is TGTGCCATCGGTTTACAGGGAAGCTCCTACAATGAGCAGTTCTTC.

The J gene is TRBJ1-1, the V gene TRBV14, with D perhaps TRBD1 (6 bases). V shed 2 bases and J shed 4 bases, with 14 bases lying between them. The germline gives CDR1 SGHDN, CDR2 FVKESK. This CDR3 contains 15 residues. CDR3 loop: CASSQPSTGFTEAFF. The CDR3 DNA sequence: TGTGCCAGCAGCCAACCTTCGACAGGATTCACTGAAGCTTTCTTT.

A few counts support this clone. The chain employs TRBV28 and TRBJ2-2, with 7 bases identical to TRBD1. Germline V gives CDR1 MDHEN, CDR2 SYDVKM. There are 16 residues in the CDR3. V trimming: 4 bases; J trimming: 1 base; junction bases outside the gene matches: 6. The CDR3 here is CASSSPGQKNTGELFF. CDR3 in DNA: TGTGCCAGCAGTTCTCCGGGACAGAAGAACACCGGGGAGCTGTTTTTT.

This clone appeared a single time. The V and J genes are TRBV7-9 and TRBJ2-1; D gene ambiguous. Per the germline V gene, CDR1 is SEHNR and CDR2 is FQNEAQ (reference sequence). V was shortened by 7 bases and J by 0 bases, with 13 bases between the two germline ends. This CDR3 has 15 amino acids. In nucleotides, the CDR3 is TGTGCCAGCAACCCAACTCTTAGCTCCTACAATGAGCAGTTCTTC. Translated, it gives CASNPTLSSYNEQFF.

The chain links TRBV30 to TRBJ2-5; 8 positions agree with TRBD2. TRBJ2-7 explains the end of the DNA better; the J call may be wrong. Per the germline V gene, CDR1 is GTSNPN and CDR2 is SVGIG (reference sequence). The length of the CDR3 is 14 residues. The CDR3 bases are TGTGCCTGGAGTGCCCGGGAGGGGTTCTACGAGCAGTACTTC. Its protein product is CAWSAREGFYEQYF.

This clone was detected ten times or more. The chain combines TRBV11-2 with TRBJ2-7, with 10 nucleotides matching TRBD2. Germline V gene lookup returns CDR1 SGHAT and CDR2 FQNNGV. V lost 4 bases, J lost 3 bases, and 3 bases stayed unmatched. This CDR3 has 14 amino acids. The CDR3 is CASSSLAGVYEQYF. The CDR3 nucleotides read TGTGCCAGCAGCTCCCTAGCGGGAGTCTACGAGCAGTACTTC.

The chain uses TRBV5-1 and TRBJ2-7; TRBD1 matches 8 bases. Unmatched junction bases numbered 8, after V lost 4 bases and J lost 5 bases. From germline, CDR1 is SGHRS and CDR2 YFSETQ. The CDR3 runs to 14 residues. The DNA of the CDR3 is TGCGCCAGCAGCACCGGACAGGGTTTAGACGAGCAGTACTTC. It specifies CASSTGQGLDEQYF.

The chain employs TRBV9 and TRBJ2-3; D gene ambiguous. The germline V gene has CDR1 SGDLS and CDR2 YYNGEE. CDR3 length: 14 residues. Trimming took off 4 bases at V and 4 bases at J, with 13 bases between the two ends. The CDR3 coding sequence is TGTGCCAGCAGCACCCCGACCGAGGCAGATACGCAGTATTTT. Its translation: CASSTPTEADTQYF.